This section outlines one TCR beta chain sequence together with its context. V dropped 5 bases and J dropped 4; count of bases not matched to a gene: 7. The CDR3 contains 14 residues. Germline V gene lookup returns CDR1 SGHDT and CDR2 YYEEEE. This record comes from a study of cytomegalovirus exposure and HLA in healthy donors. PCR amplification relied on 60 Vbeta primers (plus 13 Jbeta primers). TCRdb's table, derived via immunoSEQ multiplex PCR, lists solely in-frame clones and lacks some. The sample carries 150,000 to 200,000 clones, about 81% recorded once. Specimen: PBMCs. This TCR derives from a man between 18 and 29 years old in good health and CMV-seronegative. This rearrangement joins TRBV5-6 to TRBJ1-2; 8 nucleotides match TRBD1. The CDR3 nucleotides are TGTGCCAGCAGATGGACAGGGCAAAGCTATGGCTACACCTTC. Its protein product is CASRWTGQSYGYTF.